In this sample, the clone carrying this TCR beta chain turned up once. Time point indicated: peripheral blood 6 weeks after treatment start. Enrolled patients showed locally advanced or metastatic urothelial carcinoma. The repertoire was sequenced with immunoSEQ multiplex PCR; TCRdb's copy has only in-frame clones and lacks some. The sample lists more than 60,000 clones, approximately 91% occurring once. V trimming: 4 bases; J trimming: 1 base; junction bases outside the gene matches: 10. Germline V gene data show CDR1 as SGHNT and CDR2 as YYREEE (reference sequence). This CDR3 region has 17 residues. This entry comes from a study of PD-L1 blockade in urothelial cancer. Whole-study context: Blood gave a median approximately 150,000 T cells.

The sequenced sample was PBMCs, obtained around atezolizumab (anti-PD-L1) treatment. This receptor was identified in a man between 60 and 75 years old with urothelial cancer. This sequence joins TRBV5-4 and TRBJ2-2; 7 nucleotides line up with TRBD2. CDR3 residues: CASSTKLTSENTGELFF. The CDR3 DNA sequence: TGTGCCAGCAGCACGAAATTAACTAGCGAGAACACCGGGGAGCTGTTTTTT.